This is a list of T cell receptor beta chains from one sample in a study of cytomegalovirus exposure and HLA in healthy donors. Clones were sequenced by immunoSEQ multiplex PCR, and TCRdb holds only the in-frame ones, with some missing. The top ten hold approximately 10% of the sample, which has fewer than 70,000 clones, 55% to 75% seen once. The sequenced sample consisted of PBMCs. The source is a woman in her 30s in good health and CMV-seronegative. CDR3s include the opening cysteine and the closing phenylalanine or tryptophan. The D gene is left open where the match is weak. Clone size is not always given. Where it is, it says once, few, many or a class for expanded clones.

J | size | D | length | V | CDR3 | DNA
TRBJ1-1 | few | - | 13 | TRBV5-1 | CASTNVLNTEAFF | TGCGCCAGCACAAATGTTCTGAACACTGAAGCTTTCTTT
TRBJ2-7 | - | TRBD1 | 16 | TRBV5-1 | CATSGQVMTHSYEQYF | TGCGCCACCAGCGGACAGGTTATGACCCATTCCTACGAGCAGTACTTC
TRBJ1-2 | - | - | 13 | TRBV19 | CASSINGLYGYTF | TGTGCCAGTAGTATCAACGGACTCTATGGCTACACCTTC
TRBJ2-1 | few | - | 14 | TRBV19 | CASSIPPRGNEQFF | TGTGCCAGTAGTATCCCACCTAGGGGCAATGAGCAGTTCTTC
TRBJ2-2 | - | TRBD1 | 16 | TRBV11-2 | CASSLYYATGGGELFF | TGTGCCAGCAGCCTATATTATGCGACAGGGGGCGGGGAGCTGTTTTTT
TRBJ2-1 | - | - | 13 | TRBV27 | CASSLSPSNEQFF | TGTGCCAGCAGTTTATCCCCGAGCAATGAGCAGTTCTTC
TRBJ2-7 | - | - | 13 | TRBV6-1 | CASNRDRNYEQYF | TGTGCCAGCAACCGAGACAGAAACTACGAGCAGTACTTC
TRBJ1-2 | - | TRBD1 | 17 | TRBV9 | CASSARTGGGGNHGYTF | TGTGCCAGCAGCGCCCGGACAGGGGGAGGCGGTAATCATGGCTACACCTTC
TRBJ2-6 | - | TRBD1 | 15 | TRBV6-6 | CASSYEGAGANVLTF | TGTGCCAGCAGTTACGAGGGGGCCGGGGCCAACGTCCTGACTTTC
TRBJ1-1 | - | - | 14 | TRBV29-1 | CSVAGGRKDTEAFF | TGCAGCGTTGCGGGCGGGAGGAAGGACACTGAAGCTTTCTTT
TRBJ2-3 | few | - | 12 | TRBV6-9 | CASGGATDTQYF | TGTGCCAGCGGGGGGGCAACAGATACGCAGTATTTT
TRBJ2-6 | - | TRBD2 | 17 | TRBV2 | CATLLAGGYSGANVLTF | TGTGCCACCTTACTAGCGGGGGGTTACTCTGGGGCCAACGTCCTGACTTTC
TRBJ2-7 | - | - | 14 | TRBV11-3 | CASSLDLWSYEQYF | TGTGCCAGCAGCTTAGACTTATGGAGCTACGAGCAGTACTTC
TRBJ1-5 | - | TRBD1 | 14 | TRBV5-1 | CASRPGTGGQPQHF | TGCGCCAGCAGGCCCGGGACAGGGGGTCAGCCCCAGCATTTT
TRBJ2-5 | once | - | 15 | TRBV7-7 | CASSLSTGSRGTQYF | TGTGCCAGCAGCTTATCGACAGGCTCTAGGGGGACCCAGTACTTC
TRBJ1-5 | medium-sized | TRBD1 | 12 | TRBV27 | CASSFRGQPQHF | TGTGCCAGCAGTTTCAGGGGGCAGCCCCAGCATTTT
TRBJ2-7 | - | - | 11 | TRBV20-1 | CSARVSPEQYF | TGCAGTGCTAGGGTCAGTCCCGAGCAGTACTTC
TRBJ1-3 | - | - | 16 | TRBV5-1 | CASSLNSRSSGNTIYF | TGCGCCAGCAGCTTGAATTCCAGAAGCTCTGGAAACACCATATATTTT
TRBJ2-7 | - | TRBD1 | 14 | TRBV5-1 | CASSLGQGSYEQYF | TGCGCCAGCAGCTTGGGACAGGGTAGCTACGAGCAGTACTTC
TRBJ1-4 | few | TRBD1 | 18 | TRBV11-2 | CASSSRQGGLMTNEKLFF | TGTGCCAGCAGCTCCCGACAGGGAGGTTTAATGACTAATGAAAAACTGTTTTTT
TRBJ2-7 | - | - | 16 | TRBV28 | CASSLSFRRSSYEQYF | TGTGCCAGCAGTTTATCGTTCAGGAGGAGCTCCTACGAGCAGTACTTC